This T cell receptor beta chain was recorded in a study of PD-1 blockade in classical Hodgkin lymphoma. The V gene's germline CDR1 is LNHDA and CDR2 SQIVND (reference sequence). V lost 2 bases to trimming and J lost 0 bases; unmatched junction nucleotides: 14. This CDR3 contains 19 residues. TCRdb keeps only in-frame clones here, not all; method: immunoSEQ multiplex PCR. This sample carries 30,000 to 35,000 clones, around 90% of them seen once, and the ten largest clones take about 0.21%. With respect to this clone: Its matching antigen is unknown.

Findings and limits, study-wide: In CD4+ cells, TCR diversity went up significantly by C4D1, but in CD8+ cells it did not.

Relapse after autologous stem cell transplantation occurred in every patient, and brentuximab vedotin exposure varied. Magnetic depletion of unwanted cells isolated CD4+ T cells from thawed PBMCs. The material was CD4+ T cells from blood, obtained at baseline. This clonotype was sampled from a human donor with classical Hodgkin lymphoma. The V gene is TRBV19, the J gene TRBJ2-7; TRBD1 aligns across 9 bases. DNA of the CDR3: TGTGCCAGTAGTATACTACTCTCCACAGGGGGCTCTCGCTCCTACGAGCAGTACTTC. Encoded protein: CASSILLSTGGSRSYEQYF.